The 17 T cell receptor beta chains reported below all come from one sample, sequenced in a study of early T cells in non-severe SARS-CoV-2 infection. Each CDR3 protein gets one entry after TCRdb re-called the 5' RACE reads with MiXCR. This sample has tens of thousands of distinct CDR3 sequences, with around 6% found just once. The source material was whole blood. The receptors come from an adult who was a healthcare worker with PCR-confirmed SARS-CoV-2 infection or an uninfected control (not recorded which).

V gene TRBV7-2 combines with J gene TRBJ2-1; a weak D match, TRBD2 (5 bases). The length of the CDR3 is 13 residues. Germline CDR1 reads SGHTA; CDR2 reads FQGNSA. Deletions cut 5 bases from V and 9 bases from J, with 14 bases between. The CDR3 coding sequence is TGTGCCAGCAGCCTTATGGACTTCATTGAGCAGTTCTTC. Protein: CASSLMDFIEQFF.

This clonotype has just a few counts. The chain couples TRBV2 to TRBJ2-7, with a weak D call TRBD1 (5 bases). This CDR3 is built from 13 residues. Germline CDR1 reads SNHLY; CDR2 reads FYNNEI. V lost 6 bases, J lost 13 bases, and 22 bases lay in between. CDR3 bases: TGTGCCAGCAGCCAGGACAAGAACCGACCGAAATACTTC. Translated: CASSQDKNRPKYF.

This clonotype was detected many times. This chain uses TRBV11-2 with TRBJ2-5; TRBD1 matches 8 bases. J lost 5 bases, V lost 1 base, and 6 bases had no gene match. The CDR3 has 15 residues. Germline lookup yields CDR1 SGHAT and CDR2 FQNNGV. The CDR3 sequence: CASSLAPDRAETQYF. CDR3 nucleotide sequence: TGTGCCAGCAGCTTAGCCCCGGACAGGGCGGAGACCCAGTACTTC.

This rearrangement joins TRBV7-3 to TRBJ2-7; 7 bases line up with TRBD1. V was clipped by 5 bases and J by 0 bases; unmatched bases: 7. Germline CDR1 SGHTA, CDR2 FQGTGA. This CDR3 comprises 15 residues. The CDR3 protein is CASSLRDSPSYEQYF. The DNA for the CDR3 is TGTGCCAGCAGCCTCCGGGACAGTCCCTCCTACGAGCAGTACTTC. Full variable domain (rest looked up from reference TRBV7-3 and TRBJ2-7): GAGVSQTPSNKVTEKGKYVELRCDPISGHTALYWYRQSLGQGPEFLIYFQGTGAADDSGLPNDRFFAVRPEGSVSTLKIQRTERGDSAVYLCASSLRDSPSYEQYFGPGTRLTVT.

The rearrangement uses TRBV5-1 and TRBJ2-3; D is perhaps TRBD2 (6 bases). V was clipped by 5 bases and J by 4 bases, with 11 bases between them. The CDR3 loop spans 13 amino acids. Germline CDR1 reads SGHRS; CDR2 reads YFSETQ. CDR3 region: CASRASEADTQYF. DNA for the CDR3: TGCGCCAGCAGGGCTAGCGAGGCAGATACGCAGTATTTT. Together with reference TRBV5-1 and TRBJ2-3, the CDR3 gives the full variable domain: KAGVTQTPRYLIKTRGQQVTLSCSPISGHRSVSWYQQTPGQGLQFLFEYFSETQRNKGNFPGRFSGRQFSNSRSEMNVSTLELGDSALYLCASRASEADTQYFGPGTRLTVL.

At least ten counts were recorded for this clonotype. The V gene is TRBV7-9, the J gene TRBJ2-3, with TRBD2 matching over 7 bases. Germline V lookup: CDR1 SEHNR, CDR2 FQNEAQ (reference sequence). Trimming at V came to 0 bases and at J to 0 bases, leaving 3 bases not matched to a gene. This CDR3 has 16 residues. CDR3 in amino acids: CASSLAAGLSTDTQYF. The CDR3 DNA reads TGTGCCAGCAGCTTAGCCGCGGGACTAAGCACAGATACGCAGTATTTT. The complete variable domain, with remaining parts taken from reference TRBV7-9 and TRBJ2-3, reads DTGVSQNPRHKITKRGQNVTFRCDPISEHNRLYWYRQTLGQGPEFLTYFQNEAQLEKSRLLSDRFSAERPKGSFSTLEIQRTEQGDSAMYLCASSLAAGLSTDTQYFGPGTRLTVL.

This clonotype was seen more than once but under ten times. This rearrangement joins TRBV28 to TRBJ2-7, with 10 bases lining up with TRBD2. The germline gives CDR1 MDHEN, CDR2 SYDVKM. CDR3 size: 15 residues. The trim removed 7 bases at V and 6 bases at J, leaving 12 bases unmatched. CDR3 sequence (DNA): TGTGCCAGCATCCCGGAAGCGGGAGGGTTTGGCGAGCAGTACTTC. Translation gives CASIPEAGGFGEQYF.

This clonotype has ten or more counts. V and J are TRBV12-3 or TRBV12-4 and TRBJ2-3; D not resolved. The CDR3 covers 12 residues. V was pared by 6 bases and J by 4 bases, with 8 bases between. This CDR3 reads CASRVRADTQYF. CDR3 nucleotide sequence: TGTGCCAGCAGGGTCCGGGCAGATACGCAGTATTTT.

This clonotype was seen ten or more times. V and J are TRBV5-1 and TRBJ2-3; D is unresolved. Per the germline V gene, CDR1 is SGHRS and CDR2 is YFSETQ. The CDR3 has 14 residues. The germline V and J ends were trimmed by 1 base and 5 bases, with 11 bases remaining between them. CDR3: CASSLRVVGDTQYF. CDR3 coding DNA: TGCGCCAGCAGCTTGAGAGTAGTAGGAGATACGCAGTATTTT.

This clonotype was picked up many times. This sequence joins TRBV12-3 or TRBV12-4 and TRBJ2-5; D is ambiguous. The CDR3 spans 11 residues. V was trimmed by 5 bases and J by 4 bases, leaving 5 bases between them. The CDR3 spells CASSVGETQYF. The CDR3 coding sequence is TGTGCCAGCAGTGTTGGAGAGACCCAGTACTTC.

This clonotype was recorded at least ten times. The CDR3 is CASTPTSGGAGSYNEQFF. Here the CDR3 DNA reads TGTGCCAGCACCCCGACTAGCGGGGGGGCCGGGTCCTACAATGAGCAGTTCTTC. The V gene is TRBV9, the J gene TRBJ2-1; TRBD2 matches at 14 bases. Germline CDR1 SGDLS, CDR2 YYNGEE. V gave up 6 bases and J gave up 1 base; unmatched junction bases: 9. The CDR3 consists of 18 residues.

The table lists this clonotype with a few counts. The genes are TRBV20-1 and TRBJ2-5; 11 bases fit TRBD2. V lost 0 bases and J lost 4; bases outside the gene matches: 16. The CDR3 runs 19 residues. The V gene's germline CDR1 is DFQATT and CDR2 SNEGSKA (reference sequence). DNA of the CDR3: TGCAGTGCTAGAGATTTGACAAGGGCGATAGCGGGGGGGCGAGAGACCCAGTACTTC. This codes for CSARDLTRAIAGGRETQYF.

This clonotype was recorded many times. The CDR3 sequence: CASSLGQIGEKLFF. The CDR3 DNA follows: TGTGCCAGCAGCTTAGGGCAGATTGGGGAAAAACTGTTTTTT. V is TRBV7-2 and J is TRBJ1-4, with D unclear. V was cut by 1 base and J by 8 bases, with 11 bases left in between. CDR3 size: 14 residues. The germline V gene encodes CDR1 SGHTA and CDR2 FQGNSA.

This clonotype has a count of ten or more. The rearrangement joins TRBV12-3 or TRBV12-4 to TRBJ2-5; TRBD1 might be the D (6 bases). The CDR3 extends over 18 amino acids. V was shortened by 5 bases and J by 5 bases, with 27 bases between the two germline ends. CDR3: CASSPEIHDSGARETQYF. Here the CDR3 DNA reads TGTGCCAGCAGTCCAGAAATTCATGACTCAGGGGCGAGGGAGACCCAGTACTTC.

This clonotype was seen many times. The chain joins TRBV5-1 to TRBJ1-1; D not certain. Trimming left V 3 bases short and J 3 bases short, with 9 bases between. Germline CDR1 is SGHRS and CDR2 is YFSETQ. The CDR3 covers 13 residues. Here the CDR3 DNA reads TGCGCCAGCAGCTCCGACGTCCACACTGAAGCTTTCTTT. Its translation is CASSSDVHTEAFF.

At least ten counts were recorded for this clonotype. The chain employs TRBV30 and TRBJ1-2; possibly TRBD1 for D (6 bases). Between the trimmed V and J ends, which lost 6 bases and 3 bases, there was a span of 14 bases. This CDR3 comprises 13 residues. Germline V CDR1 and CDR2: GTSNPN, SVGIG (reference sequence). The DNA for the CDR3 is TGTGCCTGTGGAGCACAGGGCCACTATGGCTACACCTTC. The encoded protein is CACGAQGHYGYTF.

The chain is built from TRBV5-6 and TRBJ2-3, with a weak D call TRBD2 (5 bases). The CDR3 is made up of 14 amino acids. Germline loops: CDR1 SGHDT, CDR2 YYEEEE. V was clipped by 2 bases and J by 3 bases, with 10 bases between them. CDR3 nucleotide sequence: TGTGCCAGCAGCTTAGATACGGGAACAGATACGCAGTATTTT. This sequence encodes CASSLDTGTDTQYF. The full variable domain, in which reference TRBV5-6 and TRBJ2-3 provide the parts outside the CDR3, is DAGVTQSPTHLIKTRGQQVTLRCSPKSGHDTVSWYQQALGQGPQFIFQYYEEEERQRGNFPDRFSGHQFPNYSSELNVNALLLGDSALYLCASSLDTGTDTQYFGPGTRLTVL.